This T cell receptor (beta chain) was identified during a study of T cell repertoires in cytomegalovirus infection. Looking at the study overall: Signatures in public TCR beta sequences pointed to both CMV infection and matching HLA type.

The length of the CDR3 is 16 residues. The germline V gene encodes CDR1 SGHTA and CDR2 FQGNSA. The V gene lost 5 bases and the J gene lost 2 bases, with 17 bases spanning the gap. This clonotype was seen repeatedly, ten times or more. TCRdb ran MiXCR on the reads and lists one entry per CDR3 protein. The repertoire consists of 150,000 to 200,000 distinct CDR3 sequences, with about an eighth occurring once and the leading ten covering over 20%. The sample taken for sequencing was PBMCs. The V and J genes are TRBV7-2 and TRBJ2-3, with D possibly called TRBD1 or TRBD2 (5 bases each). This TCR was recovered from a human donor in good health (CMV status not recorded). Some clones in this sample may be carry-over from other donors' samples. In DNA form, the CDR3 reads TGTGCCAGCAGCCCCCTCCGGGACGGCCTCACAGATACGCAGTATTTT. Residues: CASSPLRDGLTDTQYF.